This passage covers 9 T cell receptor beta chains from one sample sequenced in a study of blood T cell repertoires in COVID-19. TCRdb keeps only in-frame clones here, not all; method: immunoSEQ multiplex PCR. The sample lists tens of thousands of clones, about 83% occurring once. What was sequenced was peripheral blood. The receptor source for this set is a human donor with active COVID-19. The donor label of this sample is uncertain.

This clone has just a few counts. The chain couples TRBV11-3 to TRBJ2-7; TRBD2 matches 9 bases. After removal of 8 bases from V and 3 bases from J, the junction contained 14 bases not matched to a gene. The length of the CDR3 is 16 residues. The germline CDR1 and CDR2 sequences are SGHNT and YENEEA. The CDR3 spells CASGNPSGRPHYEQYF. The CDR3 DNA reads as TGTGCCAGCGGAAACCCGAGCGGGAGGCCCCACTACGAGCAGTACTTC. Filled out from reference TRBV11-3 and TRBJ2-7, the complete variable domain reads EAGVVQSPRYKIIEKKQPVAFWCNPISGHNTLYWYLQNLGQGPELLIRYENEEAVDDSQLPKDRFSAERLKGVDSTLKIQPAELGDSAVYLCASGNPSGRPHYEQYFGPGTRLTVT.

The rearrangement joins TRBV28 to TRBJ2-7; D may be TRBD1 (6 bases). With 6 bases removed from V and 2 bases from J, the gap between germline ends came to 11 bases. The germline gives CDR1 MDHEN, CDR2 SYDVKM. The CDR3 extends over 13 amino acids. The CDR3 DNA follows: TGTGCCAGCAGGTTCACAGGGCCCTACGAGCAGTACTTC. Residues: CASRFTGPYEQYF.

By its share, this clone is medium-sized. The chain carries TRBV19 and TRBJ2-7; tentative D call: TRBD1 (5 bases). CDR1 and CDR2 (germline): LNHDA, SQIVND (reference sequence). The CDR3 covers 14 residues. V lost 3 bases, J lost 2 bases, and 11 bases lay in between. CDR3 protein: CASSITSTAYEQYF. In nucleotides, the CDR3 is TGTGCCAGTAGTATTACGTCGACAGCCTACGAGCAGTACTTC.

This clone was seen a few times. The chain combines TRBV9 with TRBJ1-6; TRBD1 is a possible D gene (5 bases). Germline values: CDR1 SGDLS, CDR2 YYNGEE. V lost 3 bases to trimming and J lost 9 bases, with 16 bases between them. This CDR3 is built from 15 residues. The CDR3 here is CASSALPGGGSPLHF. DNA for the CDR3: TGTGCCAGCAGCGCTCTCCCGGGGGGGGGTTCACCCCTCCACTTT.

The V and J genes are TRBV7-2 and TRBJ2-1, with D perhaps matching TRBD2 (5 bases). Trimming removed 0 bases from V and 1 base from J, with 7 bases in between. CDR3 size: 15 residues. The germline V gene encodes CDR1 SGHTA and CDR2 FQGNSA. The CDR3, as DNA: TGTGCCAGCAGCTTAGCGGGAGTGTCCTACAATGAGCAGTTCTTC. Amino acid sequence: CASSLAGVSYNEQFF.

A single count supports this clone. The J gene is TRBJ1-1, the V gene TRBV28, with D perhaps TRBD1 (6 bases). V lost 7 bases and J lost 6, with 12 bases in between. Germline V lookup: CDR1 MDHEN, CDR2 SYDVKM. The CDR3 length is 12 residues. CDR3 coding DNA: TGTGCCAGCACCGAGACAGGCTCTGAAGCTTTCTTT. This encodes CASTETGSEAFF.

The V and J genes are TRBV5-4 and TRBJ2-7; D unclear. V lost 0 bases to trimming and J lost 0 bases, with 7 bases between them. The CDR3 has 14 residues. From germline, CDR1 is SGHNT and CDR2 YYREEE (reference sequence). CDR3 loop: CASSLATYSYEQYF. The CDR3 nucleotides read TGTGCCAGCAGCTTGGCTACCTACTCCTACGAGCAGTACTTC.

The chain is built from TRBV27 and TRBJ1-4; 9 bases are shared with TRBD1. Germline assignment: CDR1 MNHEY and CDR2 SMNVEV (reference sequence). Trimming removed 7 bases from V and 6 bases from J; junction bases left unmatched: 9. The CDR3 sequence is 15 residues long. This chain's CDR3 is CASKISGQGYEKLFF. CDR3 sequence (DNA): TGTGCCAGCAAAATTTCGGGACAGGGCTATGAAAAACTGTTTTTT.

This chain connects TRBV18 to TRBJ2-5; the match to TRBD2 covers 13 bases. V shed 3 bases and J 5 bases; nucleotides not matched to a gene: 9. The CDR3 sequence is 17 residues long. The germline V gene has CDR1 KGHSH and CDR2 LQKENI. CDR3: CASSPGTSGNAPETQYF. The CDR3 DNA is TGTGCCAGCTCACCCGGGACTAGCGGGAATGCTCCGGAGACCCAGTACTTC.